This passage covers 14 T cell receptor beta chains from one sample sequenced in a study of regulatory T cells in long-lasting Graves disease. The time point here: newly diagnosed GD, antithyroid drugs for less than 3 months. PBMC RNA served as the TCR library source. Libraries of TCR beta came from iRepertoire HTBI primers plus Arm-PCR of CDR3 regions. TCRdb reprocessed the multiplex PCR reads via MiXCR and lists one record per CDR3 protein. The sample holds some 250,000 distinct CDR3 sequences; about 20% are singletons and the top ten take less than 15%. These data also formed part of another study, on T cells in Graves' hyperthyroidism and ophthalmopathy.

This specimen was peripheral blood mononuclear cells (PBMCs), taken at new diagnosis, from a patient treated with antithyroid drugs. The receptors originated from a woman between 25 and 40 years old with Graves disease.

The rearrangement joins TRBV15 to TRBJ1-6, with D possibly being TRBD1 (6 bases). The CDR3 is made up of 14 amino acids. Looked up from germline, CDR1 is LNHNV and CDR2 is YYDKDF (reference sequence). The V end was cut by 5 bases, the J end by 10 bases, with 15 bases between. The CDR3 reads CATSLGGAGSPLHF. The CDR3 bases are TGTGCCACCAGCCTGGGGGGGGCGGGGTCACCCCTCCACTTT.

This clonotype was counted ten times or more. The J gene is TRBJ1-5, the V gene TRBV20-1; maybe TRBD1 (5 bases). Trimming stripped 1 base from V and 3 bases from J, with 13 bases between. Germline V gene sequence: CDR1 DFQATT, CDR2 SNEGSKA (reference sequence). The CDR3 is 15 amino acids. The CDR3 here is CSARVQAGYNQPQHF. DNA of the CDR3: TGCAGTGCTAGAGTCCAGGCAGGGTACAATCAGCCCCAGCATTTT.

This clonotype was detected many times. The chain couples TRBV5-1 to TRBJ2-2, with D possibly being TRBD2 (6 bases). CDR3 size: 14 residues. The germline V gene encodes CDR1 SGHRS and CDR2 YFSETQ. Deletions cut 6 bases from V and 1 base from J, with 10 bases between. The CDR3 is CASTPGGNTGELFF. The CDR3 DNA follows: TGCGCCAGCACCCCCGGGGGGAACACCGGGGAGCTGTTTTTT.

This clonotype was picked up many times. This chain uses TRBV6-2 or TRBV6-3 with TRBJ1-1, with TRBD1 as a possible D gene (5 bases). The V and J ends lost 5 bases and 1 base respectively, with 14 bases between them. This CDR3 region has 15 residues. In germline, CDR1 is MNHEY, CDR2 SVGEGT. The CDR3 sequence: CASSENQGWNTEAFF. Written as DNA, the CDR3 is TGTGCCAGCAGTGAAAATCAGGGCTGGAACACTGAAGCTTTCTTT.

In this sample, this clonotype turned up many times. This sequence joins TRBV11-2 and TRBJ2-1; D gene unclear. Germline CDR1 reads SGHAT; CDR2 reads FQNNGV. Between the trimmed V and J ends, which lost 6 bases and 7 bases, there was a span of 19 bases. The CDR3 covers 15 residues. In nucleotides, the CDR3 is TGTGCCAGCAGGCGCTGGCTAGGTAGAGAAAATGAGCAGTTCTTC. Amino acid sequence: CASRRWLGRENEQFF.

The CDR3 spells CASSLGIKTYEQYF. DNA for the CDR3: TGTGCCAGCAGCTTAGGCATCAAGACCTACGAGCAGTACTTC. This sequence joins TRBV13 and TRBJ2-7; D ambiguous. Germline CDR1 PRHDT, CDR2 FYEKMQ (reference sequence). The CDR3 spans 14 residues. V lost 0 bases to trimming and J lost 2 bases, with 8 bases between them. Filled out from reference TRBV13 and TRBJ2-7, the complete variable domain reads AAGVIQSPRHLIKEKRETATLKCYPIPRHDTVYWYQQGPGQDPQFLISFYEKMQSDKGSIPDRFSAQQFSDYHSELNMSSLELGDSALYFCASSLGIKTYEQYFGPGTRLTVT.

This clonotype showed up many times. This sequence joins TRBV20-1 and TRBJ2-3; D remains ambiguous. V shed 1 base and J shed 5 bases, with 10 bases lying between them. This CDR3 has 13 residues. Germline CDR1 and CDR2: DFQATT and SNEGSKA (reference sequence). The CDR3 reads CSARVVAGDTQYF. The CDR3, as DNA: TGCAGTGCTAGAGTTGTAGCCGGAGATACGCAGTATTTT.

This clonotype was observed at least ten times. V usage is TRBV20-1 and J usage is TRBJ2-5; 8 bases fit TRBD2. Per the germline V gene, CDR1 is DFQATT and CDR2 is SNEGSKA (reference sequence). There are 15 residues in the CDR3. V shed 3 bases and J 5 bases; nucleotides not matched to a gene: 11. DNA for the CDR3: TGCAGTGCTAGGCCGGGGGGGCATTCATGGGAGACCCAGTACTTC. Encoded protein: CSARPGGHSWETQYF.

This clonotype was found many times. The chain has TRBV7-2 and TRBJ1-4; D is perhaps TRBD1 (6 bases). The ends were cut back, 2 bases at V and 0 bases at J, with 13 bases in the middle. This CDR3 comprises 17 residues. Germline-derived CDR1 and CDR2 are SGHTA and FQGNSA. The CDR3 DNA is TGTGCCAGCAGCTTAATTGGACAGTCGGCAACTAATGAAAAACTGTTTTTT. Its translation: CASSLIGQSATNEKLFF. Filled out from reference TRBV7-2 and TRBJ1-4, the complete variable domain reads GAGVSQSPSNKVTEKGKDVELRCDPISGHTALYWYRQSLGQGLEFLIYFQGNSAPDKSGLPSDRFSAERTGGSVSTLTIQRTQQEDSAVYLCASSLIGQSATNEKLFFGSGTQLSVL.

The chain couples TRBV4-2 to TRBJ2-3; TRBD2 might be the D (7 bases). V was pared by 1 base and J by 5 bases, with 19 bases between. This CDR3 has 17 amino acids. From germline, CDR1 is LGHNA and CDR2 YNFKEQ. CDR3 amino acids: CASSQGGGAAPLDTQYF. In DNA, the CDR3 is TGTGCCAGCAGCCAAGGAGGGGGGGCGGCCCCGCTAGATACGCAGTATTTT.

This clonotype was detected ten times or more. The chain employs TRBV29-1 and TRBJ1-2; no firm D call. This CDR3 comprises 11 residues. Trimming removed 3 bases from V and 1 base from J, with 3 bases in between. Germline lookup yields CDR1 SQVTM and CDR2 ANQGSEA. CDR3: CSVEDNYGYTF. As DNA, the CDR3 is TGCAGCGTTGAGGATAACTATGGCTACACCTTC.

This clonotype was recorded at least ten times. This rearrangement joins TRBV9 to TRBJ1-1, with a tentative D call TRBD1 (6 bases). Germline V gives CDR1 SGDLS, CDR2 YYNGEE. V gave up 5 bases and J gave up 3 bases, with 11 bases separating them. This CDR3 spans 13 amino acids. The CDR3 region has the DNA TGTGCCAGCAGACGGGACACCGACACTGAAGCTTTCTTT. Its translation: CASRRDTDTEAFF.

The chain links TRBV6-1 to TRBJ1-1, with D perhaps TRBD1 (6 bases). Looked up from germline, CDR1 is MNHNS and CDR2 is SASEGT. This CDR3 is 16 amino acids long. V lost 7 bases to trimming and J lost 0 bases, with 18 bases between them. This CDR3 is CASTPAGVRMNTEAFF. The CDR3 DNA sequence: TGTGCCAGCACTCCAGCAGGGGTCCGGATGAACACTGAAGCTTTCTTT.

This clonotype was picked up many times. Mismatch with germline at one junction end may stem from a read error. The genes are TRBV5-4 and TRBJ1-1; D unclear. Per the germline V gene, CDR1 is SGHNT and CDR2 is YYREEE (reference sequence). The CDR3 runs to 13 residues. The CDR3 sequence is CASSQHPNTEAFF. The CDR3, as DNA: TGCGCCAGCAGCCAACATCCGAACACTGAAGCTTTCTTT.